The clone carrying this T cell receptor beta chain came up many times. The data belong to a study of T cells after yellow fever vaccination. The CDR3 sequence is 14 residues long. CDR1 is DFQATT, CDR2 SNEGSKA, per germline (reference sequence). The ends were cut back, 1 base at V and 5 bases at J, with 12 bases in the middle. Each CDR3 protein gets one entry after TCRdb re-called the 5' RACE reads with MiXCR. The sample contains fewer than 90,000 distinct CDR3 sequences, roughly 6.9% of which appear only once. The material was CD8+ T cells sorted from PBMCs, obtained 4 to 5 days after the first yellow fever vaccination. The receptor was derived from a man between 18 and 35 years old who received the YFV17D yellow fever vaccine. The chain employs TRBV20-1 and TRBJ2-1; D might be TRBD2 (5 bases). In DNA, the CDR3 is TGCAGTGCTAGAGGATTGCGGGCTAACAATGAGCAGTTCTTC. Its translation is CSARGLRANNEQFF.